One sample yielded the 5 T cell receptor beta chains listed below, sequenced in a study of blood T cell repertoires in COVID-19. The repertoire was sequenced with immunoSEQ multiplex PCR; TCRdb's copy has only in-frame clones and lacks some. The top ten hold about 3.3% of the sample, which has about 240,000 clones, 70% to 90% seen once. Input material: PBMCs or T cells enriched from blood (not recorded which). The receptors shown here come from a woman aged 35 to 49 with acute COVID-19.

The CDR3 spells CASSRETGTRGYTF. The CDR3 region has the DNA TGCGCCAGCAGCAGGGAAACCGGGACAAGAGGCTACACCTTC. The chain uses TRBV5-1 and TRBJ1-2, with D possibly being TRBD1 (6 bases). Germline V gene data show CDR1 as SGHRS and CDR2 as YFSETQ. The CDR3 extends over 14 amino acids. V was shortened by 4 bases and J by 8 bases, with 18 bases between the two germline ends.

The V gene is TRBV9, the J gene TRBJ2-2; the match to TRBD2 covers 16 bases. Germline V lookup: CDR1 SGDLS, CDR2 YYNGEE. The CDR3 has 16 amino acids. The trim removed 5 bases at V and 4 bases at J, leaving 2 bases unmatched. This chain's CDR3 is CASRGLAGGFTGELFF. The CDR3 DNA is TGTGCCAGCAGGGGACTAGCGGGAGGGTTCACCGGGGAGCTGTTTTTT.

This clone occurred a few times. This chain uses TRBV11-3 with TRBJ2-3; TRBD1 aligns across 10 bases. With 5 bases clipped from V and 4 bases from J, the junction kept 9 bases outside the gene matches. The CDR3 loop spans 16 amino acids. Germline V gives CDR1 SGHNT, CDR2 YENEEA. CDR3 protein: CASSPVVGQGADTQYF. The CDR3, as DNA: TGTGCCAGCAGCCCGGTAGTAGGACAGGGGGCAGATACGCAGTATTTT.

This clone has only a few counts. This CDR3 is CASRDSEATGELFF. CDR3 coding DNA: TGCGCCAGCAGGGACTCCGAGGCCACCGGGGAGCTGTTTTTT. The genes are TRBV5-1 and TRBJ2-2; a possible D gene is TRBD2 (5 bases). CDR1 is SGHRS, CDR2 YFSETQ, per germline. With 5 bases removed from V and 4 bases from J, the gap between germline ends came to 12 bases. The CDR3 has 14 residues.

The V and J genes are TRBV13 and TRBJ2-1; a possible D gene is TRBD2 (6 bases). Germline V gene lookup returns CDR1 PRHDT and CDR2 FYEKMQ (reference sequence). V was trimmed by 5 bases and J by 5 bases, leaving 10 bases between them. CDR3 length equals 13 residues. CDR3 loop: CASSPGSNNEQFF. Here the CDR3 DNA reads TGTGCCAGCAGCCCCGGGAGCAACAATGAGCAGTTCTTC.